Sequencing of this T cell receptor beta chain was carried out in a study of T cells in Graves' hyperthyroidism and ophthalmopathy. The V gene's germline CDR1 is SGHRS and CDR2 YFSETQ. The CDR3 is made up of 16 amino acids. With V trimmed by 0 bases and J by 3 bases, 3 bases remained unmatched. This clonotype was detected a few times. RNA transcripts were the template for amplifying TCR beta CDR3 regions. HTBI primers were used for first-round RT-PCR of the TCR CDR3. TCRdb re-analysed the multiplex PCR reads in MiXCR, keeping a single row per CDR3 protein. The sample shows approximately 690,000 distinct CDR3 sequences, roughly 20% of them seen only once.

The chain couples TRBV5-1 to TRBJ2-1, with 10 bases that match TRBD2. This receptor was taken from a man aged 25 to 40 with Graves' ophthalmopathy. Sequencing was carried out using blood. In DNA, the CDR3 is TGCGCCAGCAGCTTGGCTAGCGGGAGCCACTACAATGAGCAGTTCTTC. Translated: CASSLASGSHYNEQFF.